The entry below describes one T cell receptor beta chain. Its antigen is undetermined. The data are from a study of T cells in localized non-small cell lung cancer. General observations from the study: Heterogeneity is still possible, as just one tumor region was sequenced. Adjacent lung had a median 57 of the 100 largest tumor clones.

The protocol was immunoSEQ multiplex PCR, while the TCRdb copy is restricted to in-frame clones and leaves out a portion. The repertoire has around 20,000 clones, approximately 90% of them found once; the top ten carry approximately 2.5%. The CDR3 consists of 13 residues. The germline V gene has CDR1 MNHNS and CDR2 SASEGT. The V gene end was trimmed by 8 bases and the J gene end by 4 bases; junction bases not matched to a gene: 8. The specimen comprised peripheral blood, sampled before any cancer treatment. The rearrangement joins TRBV6-1 to TRBJ2-7; 7 bases agree with TRBD1. This receptor was identified in a woman between 35 and 70 years old with stage I lung adenocarcinoma. The chain's CDR3 is CASEPGQTYEQYF. In DNA form, the CDR3 reads TGTGCCAGCGAGCCGGGACAGACTTACGAGCAGTACTTC.